This T cell receptor (beta chain) originates from a study of blood T cell repertoires in COVID-19. For the study at large: The cDNA or gDNA used as material had been derived from T cells, B-cell-depleted T cells, or PBMCs.

This clone was detected only a few times. Germline lookup yields CDR1 KGHDR and CDR2 SFDVKD. V shed 4 bases, J shed 0 bases, and the junction held 4 bases outside the gene matches. The CDR3 contains 15 residues. Assay used: immunoSEQ multiplex PCR; TCRdb lists only in-frame clones, some missing. Among roughly 180,000 clones, roughly 80% were seen once, and the ten largest hold under 5.5%. Sequencing input: peripheral blood. The sequence derives from a woman aged 25 to 45 with acute or convalescent COVID-19. The chain has TRBV24-1 and TRBJ2-5; 7 bases match TRBD1. The CDR3 DNA is TGTGCCACCAGTGACCCGGACAGGTACCAAGAGACCCAGTACTTC. Protein product: CATSDPDRYQETQYF.